This T cell receptor beta chain originates from a study of cytomegalovirus exposure and HLA in healthy donors. The study, taken as a whole, reports: Likely technical artifact: a cluster of highly shared sequence variants. Associated with cytomegalovirus, according to the listing, were 150 to 200 TCR beta chains. Immune exposure information comprised only CMV serostatus.

Trimming removed 4 bases at V and 3 bases at J, with 10 bases between. CDR1 MNHEY and CDR2 SMNVEV come from the germline V gene (reference sequence). The CDR3 runs to 13 residues. Points on this clone: What it binds is unknown.

It was with 60 Vbeta and 13 Jbeta primers that the PCR ran. Profiled with immunoSEQ multiplex PCR; TCRdb holds only in-frame clones, not every one. The repertoire includes approximately 110,000 clones, roughly 85% of them detected once, and about 3.4% sits in the top ten. The chain joins TRBV27 to TRBJ2-7; D perhaps matches TRBD2 (5 bases). This sequence was found in a woman aged 40 to 49 in good health and CMV-seronegative. Sequencing was done on a sample of PBMCs. This chain's CDR3 is CASSSTTLYEQYF. For the CDR3, the DNA is TGTGCCAGCAGTTCGACTACCCTCTACGAGCAGTACTTC.